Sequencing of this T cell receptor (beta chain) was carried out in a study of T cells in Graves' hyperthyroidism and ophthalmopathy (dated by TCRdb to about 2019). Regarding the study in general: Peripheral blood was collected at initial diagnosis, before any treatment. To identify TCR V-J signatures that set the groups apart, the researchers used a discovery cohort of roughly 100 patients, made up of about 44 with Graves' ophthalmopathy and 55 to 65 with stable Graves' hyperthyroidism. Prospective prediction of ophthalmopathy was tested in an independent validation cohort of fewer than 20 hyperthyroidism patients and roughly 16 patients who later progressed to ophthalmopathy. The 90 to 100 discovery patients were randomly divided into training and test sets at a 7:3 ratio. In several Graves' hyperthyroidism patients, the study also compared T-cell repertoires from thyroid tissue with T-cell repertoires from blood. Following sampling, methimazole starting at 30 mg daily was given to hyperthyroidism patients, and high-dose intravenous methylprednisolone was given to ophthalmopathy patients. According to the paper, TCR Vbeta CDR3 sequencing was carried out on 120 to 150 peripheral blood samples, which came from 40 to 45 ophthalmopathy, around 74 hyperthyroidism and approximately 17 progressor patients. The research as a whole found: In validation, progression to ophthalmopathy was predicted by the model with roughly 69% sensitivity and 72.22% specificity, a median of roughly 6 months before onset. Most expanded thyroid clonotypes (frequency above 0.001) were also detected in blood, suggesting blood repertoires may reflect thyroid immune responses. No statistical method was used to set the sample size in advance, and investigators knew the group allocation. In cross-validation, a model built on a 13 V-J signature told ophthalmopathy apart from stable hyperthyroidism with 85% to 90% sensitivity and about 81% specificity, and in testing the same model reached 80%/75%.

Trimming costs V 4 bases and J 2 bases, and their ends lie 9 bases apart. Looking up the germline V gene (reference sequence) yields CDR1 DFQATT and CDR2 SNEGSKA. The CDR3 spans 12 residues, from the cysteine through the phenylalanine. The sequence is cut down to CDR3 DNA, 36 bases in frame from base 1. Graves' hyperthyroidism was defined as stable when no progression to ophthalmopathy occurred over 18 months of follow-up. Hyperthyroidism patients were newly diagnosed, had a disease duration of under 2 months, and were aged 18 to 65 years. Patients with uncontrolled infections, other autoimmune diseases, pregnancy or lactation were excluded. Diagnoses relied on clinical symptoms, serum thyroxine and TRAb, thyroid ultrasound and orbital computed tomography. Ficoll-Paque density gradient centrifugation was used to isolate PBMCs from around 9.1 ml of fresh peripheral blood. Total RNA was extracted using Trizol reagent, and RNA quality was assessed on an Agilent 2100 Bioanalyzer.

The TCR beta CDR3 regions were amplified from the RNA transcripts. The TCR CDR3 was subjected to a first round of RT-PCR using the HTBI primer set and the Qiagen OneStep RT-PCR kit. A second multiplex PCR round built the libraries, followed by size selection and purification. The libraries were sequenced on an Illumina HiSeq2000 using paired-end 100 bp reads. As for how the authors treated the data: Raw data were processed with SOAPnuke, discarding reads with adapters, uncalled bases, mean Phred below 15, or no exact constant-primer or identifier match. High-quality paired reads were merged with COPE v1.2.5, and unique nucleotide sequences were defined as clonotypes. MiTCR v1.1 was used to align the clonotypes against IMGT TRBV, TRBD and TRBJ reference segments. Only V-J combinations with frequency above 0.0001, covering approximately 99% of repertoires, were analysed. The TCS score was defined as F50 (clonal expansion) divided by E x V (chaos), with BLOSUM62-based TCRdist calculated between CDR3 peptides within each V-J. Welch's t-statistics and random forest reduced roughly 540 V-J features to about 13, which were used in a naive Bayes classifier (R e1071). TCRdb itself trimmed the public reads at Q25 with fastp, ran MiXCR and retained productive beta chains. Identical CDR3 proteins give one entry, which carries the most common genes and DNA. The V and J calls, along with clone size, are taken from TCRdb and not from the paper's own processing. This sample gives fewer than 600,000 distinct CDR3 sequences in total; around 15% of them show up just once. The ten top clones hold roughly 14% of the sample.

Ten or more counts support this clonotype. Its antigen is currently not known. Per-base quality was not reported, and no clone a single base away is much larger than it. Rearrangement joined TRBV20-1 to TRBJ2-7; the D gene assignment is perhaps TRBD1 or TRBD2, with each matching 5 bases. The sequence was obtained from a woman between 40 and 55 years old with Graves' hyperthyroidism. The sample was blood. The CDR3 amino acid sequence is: CSAMQGPYEQYF. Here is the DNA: TGCAGTGCTATGCAGGGACCCTACGAGCAGTACTTC.